This paragraph covers one T cell receptor beta chain sequence. Other DNA sequences in the sample encode the same CDR3. This record comes from a study of blood T cell repertoires in COVID-19. Overall study context: The United States, Italy and Spain provided the acute and convalescent COVID-19 samples.

Original processing methods: Researchers report that nucleated cell counts were estimated from reference gene primer amplification. Profiling relied on immunoSEQ multiplex PCR, and the TCRdb table lists in-frame clones only, not all of them. V and J calls and clone size are given by that table; D and trimming were obtained from the DNA. The table has some 360,000 clones, about 89% seen once. The trim removed 3 bases at V and 3 bases at J, leaving 4 bases unmatched. The CDR3 consists of 14 residues. CDR1 and CDR2 from the germline V gene are SGHRS and YFSETQ. The sequenced sample was peripheral blood. The chain carries TRBV5-1 and TRBJ1-2, with 8 bases aligning to TRBD1. The TCR originated in a woman aged 55-75 years with COVID-19, enrolled during active disease. This chain's CDR3 is CASSSTGGDYGYTF. The CDR3 nucleotides are TGCGCCAGCAGCTCCACAGGGGGGGACTATGGCTACACCTTC.